Following are 6 T cell receptor beta chains from one sample sequenced in a study of OX40 agonist ivuxolimab in advanced cancers. Assay: immunoSEQ multiplex PCR; the TCRdb copy retains only in-frame clones and omits some. The table has approximately 60,000 clones, less than 90% seen once. The material sequenced was CD4+ or CD8+ T cells sorted from blood, taken in a trial of the OX40 agonist ivuxolimab. The source of these receptors is an adult with an advanced solid tumor such as melanoma, head and neck, liver or kidney cancer.

The chain couples TRBV28 to TRBJ2-1, with TRBD2 matching over 7 bases. The germline CDR1 and CDR2 sequences are MDHEN and SYDVKM. The V gene end was trimmed by 4 bases and the J gene end by 0 bases; junction bases not matched to a gene: 12. This CDR3 spans 18 amino acids. The CDR3 loop is CASSSYWGGEGSYNEQFF. The CDR3 DNA follows: TGTGCCAGCAGTTCCTATTGGGGGGGAGAGGGCTCCTACAATGAGCAGTTCTTC.

The chain recombines TRBV6-1 with TRBJ1-5, with D maybe TRBD1 (6 bases). Deletions cut 1 base from V and 7 bases from J, with 8 bases between. Per germline, CDR1 MNHNS and CDR2 SASEGT. This CDR3 spans 13 amino acids. The CDR3 nucleotides read TGTGCCAGCAGTGAAGTGGGGGCACAGCCCCAGCATTTT. It codes for CASSEVGAQPQHF.

The chain uses TRBV18 and TRBJ2-7; possibly TRBD1 or TRBD2 for D (6 bases each). From germline, CDR1 is KGHSH and CDR2 LQKENI. The CDR3 runs 16 residues. Between the trimmed V and J ends, which lost 0 bases and 5 bases, there was a span of 17 bases. The CDR3 bases are TGTGCCAGCTCACCACCGATGGGACTCCGGGACAACGAGCAGTACTTC. Protein product: CASSPPMGLRDNEQYF.

The V and J genes are TRBV6-5 and TRBJ1-2, with D tentatively TRBD1 (6 bases). The CDR3 contains 14 residues. Trimming removed 5 bases at V and 5 bases at J, with 15 bases between. Germline CDR1 reads MNHEY; CDR2 reads SVGAGI. Written as DNA, the CDR3 is TGTGCCAGCAGTACCCCACAGGGCCGGTATGGCTACACCTTC. Its protein is CASSTPQGRYGYTF.

The V and J genes are TRBV7-2 and TRBJ2-3; unclear D gene. Germline V gene data show CDR1 as SGHTA and CDR2 as FQGNSA. Trimming removed 4 bases at V and 1 base at J, with 9 bases between. This CDR3 is 14 amino acids long. This CDR3 is CASSSLQGTDTQYF. CDR3 nucleotides: TGTGCCAGCAGCTCCCTCCAGGGCACAGATACGCAGTATTTT.

The chain uses TRBV5-4 and TRBJ2-2; D ambiguous. Trimming shortened V by 0 bases and J by 2 bases, and 2 bases separated the two germline ends. The CDR3 totals 13 residues. CDR1 and CDR2 (germline): SGHNT, YYREEE (reference sequence). The chain's CDR3 is CASSLDNTGELFF. The DNA for the CDR3 is TGTGCCAGCAGCTTGGACAACACCGGGGAGCTGTTTTTT.